This note documents a single T cell receptor (beta chain) sequence. The data derive from a study of blood T cell repertoires in COVID-19. Profiled with immunoSEQ multiplex PCR; TCRdb holds only in-frame clones, not every one. This table has approximately 80,000 clones, 86% appearing once. Germline CDR1 is SGHTS and CDR2 is YDEGEE. The CDR3 has 14 amino acids. Trimming at V came to 2 bases and at J to 8 bases, leaving 4 bases not matched to a gene. The receptor comes from a man over 45 with active COVID-19. The V gene is TRBV5-8, the J gene TRBJ1-6, with TRBD1 identical over 7 bases. The source material was peripheral blood. The CDR3 loop is CASSLEDRHSPLHF. Here the CDR3 DNA reads TGTGCCAGCAGCTTAGAGGACAGGCATTCACCCCTCCACTTT.